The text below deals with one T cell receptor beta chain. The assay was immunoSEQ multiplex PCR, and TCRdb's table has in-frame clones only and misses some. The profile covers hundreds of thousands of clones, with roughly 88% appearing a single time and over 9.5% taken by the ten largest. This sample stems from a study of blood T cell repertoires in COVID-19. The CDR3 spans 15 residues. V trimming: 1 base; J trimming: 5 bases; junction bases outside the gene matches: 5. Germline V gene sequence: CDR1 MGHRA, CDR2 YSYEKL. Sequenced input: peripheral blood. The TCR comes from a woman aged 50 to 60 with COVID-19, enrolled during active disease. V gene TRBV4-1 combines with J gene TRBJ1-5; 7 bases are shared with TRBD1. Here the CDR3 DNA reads TGCGCCAGCAGCCAAGGGCAGGGGGGACATCAGCCCCAGCATTTT. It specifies CASSQGQGGHQPQHF.